Listed below are T cell receptor beta chains from one sample, sequenced in a study of T cell changes during pregnancy in multiple sclerosis. TCRdb keeps only in-frame clones here, not all; method: immunoSEQ multiplex PCR. The sample comprises approximately 39,000 clones, 92% of which are singletons, and less than 1.5% rests with the top ten. The specimen sequenced was PBMCs (not recorded whether the cells were cultured). The receptor source for this set is a female donor with multiple sclerosis, enrolled in a pregnancy study. CDR3s include the opening cysteine and the closing phenylalanine or tryptophan. Fields, in order: V gene, CDR3 length, clone size, J gene, D gene, CDR3 protein, CDR3 DNA. D genes are given only for firm matches. The size field is filled for only some rows; it gives once, few, many or a size class.

TRBV6-1	13	few	TRBJ2-3	TRBD2	CASSERETDTQYF	TGTGCCAGCAGTGAGCGGGAGACAGATACGCAGTATTTT
TRBV19	15	-	TRBJ2-4	TRBD1	CASSGTGRAKNIQYF	TGTGCCAGTAGTGGGACAGGGCGTGCCAAAAACATTCAGTACTTC
TRBV19	14	-	TRBJ2-7	TRBD1	CASSTGTANYEQYF	TGTGCCAGTAGTACCGGGACAGCCAACTACGAGCAGTACTTC
TRBV18	11	once	TRBJ2-5	-	CASSSEETQYF	TGTGCCAGCTCCTCGGAGGAGACCCAGTACTTC
TRBV6-1	15	once	TRBJ1-2	-	CASSEGQGLNYGYTF	TGTGCCAGCAGTGAAGGGCAGGGCCTAAACTATGGCTACACCTTC
TRBV4-3	15	-	TRBJ2-7	TRBD1	CASSQWGQGGYEQYF	TGCGCCAGCAGCCAGTGGGGACAGGGCGGCTACGAGCAGTACTTC
TRBV23-1	15	-	TRBJ2-1	-	CASSQSAPIYNEQFF	TGCGCCAGCAGTCAATCCGCGCCAATTTACAATGAGCAGTTCTTC
TRBV4-3	15	once	TRBJ2-5	-	CASSQGTSLQETQYF	TGCGCCAGCAGCCAGGGGACCTCCCTCCAAGAGACCCAGTACTTC
TRBV30	14	-	TRBJ2-5	-	CAWSVLGRGETQYF	TGTGCCTGGAGTGTACTGGGCAGGGGCGAGACCCAGTACTTC
TRBV30	18	once	TRBJ2-1	TRBD2	CAWSSGLAVISSYNEQFF	TGTGCCTGGAGTTCTGGACTAGCGGTAATAAGCTCCTACAATGAGCAGTTCTTC
TRBV30	15	-	TRBJ2-3	-	CAWSRLGPSVDTQYF	TGTGCCTGGAGTCGGTTGGGGCCCAGCGTAGATACGCAGTATTTT
TRBV2	15	-	TRBJ1-5	-	CASSALTAFNQPQHF	TGTGCCAGCAGTGCCTTGACAGCATTCAATCAGCCCCAGCATTTT
TRBV7-7	15	-	TRBJ2-5	-	CASSLAPGREETQYF	TGTGCTAGCAGCTTAGCCCCAGGGAGAGAAGAGACCCAGTACTTC
TRBV4-1	15	-	TRBJ2-7	-	CASSLPWTASYEQYF	TGCGCCAGCAGCCTTCCATGGACAGCATCCTACGAGCAGTACTTC
TRBV19	12	-	TRBJ1-3	-	CASTDSVDTIYF	TGTGCCAGTACGGACAGTGTGGACACCATATATTTT
TRBV2	13	-	TRBJ2-5	-	CASSGRLTETQYF	TGTGCCAGCAGTGGGAGGCTTACGGAGACCCAGTACTTC
TRBV4-2	16	-	TRBJ1-1	-	CASSQELGTVRTEAFF	TGTGCCAGCAGCCAAGAATTGGGTACAGTCCGCACTGAAGCTTTCTTT
TRBV27	16	-	TRBJ1-2	-	CASSYSIGTNNYGYTF	TGTGCCAGCAGTTACTCAATCGGAACCAATAACTATGGCTACACCTTC
TRBV5-6	12	-	TRBJ1-1	-	CASSGGDTEAFF	TGTGCCAGCAGCGGGGGGGACACTGAAGCTTTCTTT
TRBV4-1	16	-	TRBJ1-1	TRBD1	CASSQALGTGYTEAFF	TGCGCCAGCAGCCAAGCCCTCGGGACAGGGTATACTGAAGCTTTCTTT
TRBV27	13	-	TRBJ2-7	-	CASSFSGVYEQYF	TGTGCCAGCAGTTTCTCGGGGGTCTACGAGCAGTACTTC
TRBV6-5	15	once	TRBJ2-4	TRBD2	CASSYSSGRENIQYF	TGTGCCAGCAGTTACTCTAGCGGGAGGGAAAACATTCAGTACTTC